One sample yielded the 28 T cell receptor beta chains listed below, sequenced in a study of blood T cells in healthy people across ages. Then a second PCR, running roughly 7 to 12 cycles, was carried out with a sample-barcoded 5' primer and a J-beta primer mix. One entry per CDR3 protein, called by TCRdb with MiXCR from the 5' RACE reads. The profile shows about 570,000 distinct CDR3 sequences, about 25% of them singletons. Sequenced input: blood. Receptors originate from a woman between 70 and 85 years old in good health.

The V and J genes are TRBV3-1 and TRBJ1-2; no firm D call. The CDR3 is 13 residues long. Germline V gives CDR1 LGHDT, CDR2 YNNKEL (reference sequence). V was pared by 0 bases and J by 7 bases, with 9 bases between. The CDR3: CASSQDRGLGYTF. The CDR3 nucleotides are TGTGCCAGCAGCCAAGATAGAGGGCTTGGCTACACCTTC.

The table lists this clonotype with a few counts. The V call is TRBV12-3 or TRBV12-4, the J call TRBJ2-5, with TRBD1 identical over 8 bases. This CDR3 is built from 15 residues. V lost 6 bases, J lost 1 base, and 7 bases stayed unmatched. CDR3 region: CASSPGQGAQETQYF. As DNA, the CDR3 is TGTGCCAGCAGCCCCGGACAGGGTGCCCAAGAGACCCAGTACTTC.

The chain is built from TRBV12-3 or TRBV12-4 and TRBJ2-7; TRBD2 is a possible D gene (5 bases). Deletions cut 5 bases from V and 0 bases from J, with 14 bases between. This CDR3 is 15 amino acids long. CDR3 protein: CASSLTMSGSYEQYF. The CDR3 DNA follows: TGTGCCAGCAGTCTTACTATGAGCGGCTCCTACGAGCAGTACTTC.

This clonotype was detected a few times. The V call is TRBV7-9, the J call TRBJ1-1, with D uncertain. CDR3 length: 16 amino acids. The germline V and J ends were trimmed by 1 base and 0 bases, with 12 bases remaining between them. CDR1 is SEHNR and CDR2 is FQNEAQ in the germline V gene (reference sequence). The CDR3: CASSLGLAGLNTEAFF. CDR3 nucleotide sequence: TGTGCCAGCAGCTTAGGTTTGGCAGGTTTGAACACTGAAGCTTTCTTT.

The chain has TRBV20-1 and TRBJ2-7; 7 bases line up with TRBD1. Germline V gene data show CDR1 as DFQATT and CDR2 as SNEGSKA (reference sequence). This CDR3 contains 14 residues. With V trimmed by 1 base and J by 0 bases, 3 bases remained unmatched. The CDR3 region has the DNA TGCAGTGCTAGAGTACAGGGGCTCTCCTACGAGCAGTACTTC. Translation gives CSARVQGLSYEQYF.

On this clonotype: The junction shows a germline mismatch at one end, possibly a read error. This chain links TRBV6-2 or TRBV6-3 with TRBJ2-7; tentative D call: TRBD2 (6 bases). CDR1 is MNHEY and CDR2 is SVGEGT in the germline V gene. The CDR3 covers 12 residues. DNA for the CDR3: TGTGCCAGCAGTTACAACGGAGGACGGGGGTGCTTC. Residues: CASSYNGGRGCF.

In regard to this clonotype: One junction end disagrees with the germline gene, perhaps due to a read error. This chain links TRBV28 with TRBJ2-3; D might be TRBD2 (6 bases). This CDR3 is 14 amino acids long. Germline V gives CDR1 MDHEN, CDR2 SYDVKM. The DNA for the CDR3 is TGTGCCAGCAGTTTGTCGGGAGCCACAGATACGCGGTATTTT. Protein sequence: CASSLSGATDTRYF.

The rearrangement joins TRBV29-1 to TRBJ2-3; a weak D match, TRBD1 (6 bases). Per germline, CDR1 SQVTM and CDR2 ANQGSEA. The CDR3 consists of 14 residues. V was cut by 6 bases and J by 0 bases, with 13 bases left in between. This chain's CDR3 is CSVPTTGSTDTQYF. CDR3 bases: TGCAGCGTCCCCACCACAGGGAGCACAGATACGCAGTATTTT.

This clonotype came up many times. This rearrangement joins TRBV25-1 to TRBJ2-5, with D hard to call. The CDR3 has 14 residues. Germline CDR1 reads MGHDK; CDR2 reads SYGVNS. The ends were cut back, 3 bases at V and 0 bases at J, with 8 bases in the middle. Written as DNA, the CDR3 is TGTGCCAGCAGTGATAGGACGTACCAAGAGACCCAGTACTTC. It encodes CASSDRTYQETQYF.

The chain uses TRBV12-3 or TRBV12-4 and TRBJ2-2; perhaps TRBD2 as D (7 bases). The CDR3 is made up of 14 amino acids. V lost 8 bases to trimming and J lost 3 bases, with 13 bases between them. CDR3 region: CASLGGLYTGELFF. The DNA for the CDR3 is TGTGCCAGCTTGGGGGGGCTCTACACCGGGGAGCTGTTTTTT.

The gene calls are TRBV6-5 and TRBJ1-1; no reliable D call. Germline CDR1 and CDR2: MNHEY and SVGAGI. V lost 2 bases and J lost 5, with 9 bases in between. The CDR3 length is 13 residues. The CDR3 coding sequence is TGTGCCAGCAGTTACGAGGGAAGGACTGAAGCTTTCTTT. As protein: CASSYEGRTEAFF.

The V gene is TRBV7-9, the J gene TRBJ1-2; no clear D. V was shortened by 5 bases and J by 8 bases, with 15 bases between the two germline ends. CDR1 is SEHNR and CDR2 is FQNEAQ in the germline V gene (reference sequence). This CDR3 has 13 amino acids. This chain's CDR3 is CASSPSGRPGYTF. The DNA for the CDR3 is TGTGCCAGCAGCCCATCCGGACGGCCGGGCTACACCTTC.

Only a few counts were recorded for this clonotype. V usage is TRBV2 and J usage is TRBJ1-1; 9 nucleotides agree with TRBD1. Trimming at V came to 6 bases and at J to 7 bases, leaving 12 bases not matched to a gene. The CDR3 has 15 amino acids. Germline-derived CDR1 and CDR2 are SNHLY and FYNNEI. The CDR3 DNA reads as TGTGCCAGCAGGATCCAACAGGGGGCCTATGGTGAAGCTTTCTTT. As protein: CASRIQQGAYGEAFF.

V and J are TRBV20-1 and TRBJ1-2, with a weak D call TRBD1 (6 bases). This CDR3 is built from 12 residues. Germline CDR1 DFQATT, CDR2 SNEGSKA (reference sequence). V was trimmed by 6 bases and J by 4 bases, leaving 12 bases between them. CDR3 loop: CSAPDSSYGYTF. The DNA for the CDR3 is TGCAGTGCCCCGGACAGCAGCTATGGCTACACCTTC.

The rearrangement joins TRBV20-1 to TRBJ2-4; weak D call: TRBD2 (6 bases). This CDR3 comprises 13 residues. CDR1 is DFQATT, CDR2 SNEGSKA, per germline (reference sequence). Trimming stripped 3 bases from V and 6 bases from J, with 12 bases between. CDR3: CSASGGTRNIQYF. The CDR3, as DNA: TGCAGTGCTAGCGGCGGGACGAGAAACATTCAGTACTTC.

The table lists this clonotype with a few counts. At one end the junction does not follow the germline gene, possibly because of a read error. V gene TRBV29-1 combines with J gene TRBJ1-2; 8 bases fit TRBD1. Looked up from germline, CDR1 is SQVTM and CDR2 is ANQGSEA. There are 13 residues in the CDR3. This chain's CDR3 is CSVENRGGYGYAF. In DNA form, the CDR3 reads TGCAGCGTTGAGAACAGGGGGGGCTATGGCTACGCCTTC.

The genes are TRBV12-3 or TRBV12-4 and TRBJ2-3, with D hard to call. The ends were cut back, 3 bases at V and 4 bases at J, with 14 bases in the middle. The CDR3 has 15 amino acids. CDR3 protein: CASSFSGFFSDTQYF. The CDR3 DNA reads TGTGCCAGCAGTTTCAGTGGGTTTTTTTCAGATACGCAGTATTTT.

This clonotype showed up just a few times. Here the CDR3 DNA reads TGTGCCAGCAGTCAGGGGCTAATCCCCACAATAGGCGAAAAACTGTTTTTT. Amino acids: CASSQGLIPTIGEKLFF. The chain joins TRBV12-3 or TRBV12-4 to TRBJ1-4; TRBD1 might be the D (6 bases). Trimming pared 5 bases from V and 8 bases from J, leaving 24 bases between. The CDR3 runs 17 residues.

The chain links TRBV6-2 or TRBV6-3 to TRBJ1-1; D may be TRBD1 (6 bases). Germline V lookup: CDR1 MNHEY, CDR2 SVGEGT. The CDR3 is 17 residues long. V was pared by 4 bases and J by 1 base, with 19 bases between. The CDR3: CASSWRQEPLQNTEAFF. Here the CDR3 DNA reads TGTGCCAGCAGTTGGAGACAGGAACCCCTTCAGAACACTGAAGCTTTCTTT.

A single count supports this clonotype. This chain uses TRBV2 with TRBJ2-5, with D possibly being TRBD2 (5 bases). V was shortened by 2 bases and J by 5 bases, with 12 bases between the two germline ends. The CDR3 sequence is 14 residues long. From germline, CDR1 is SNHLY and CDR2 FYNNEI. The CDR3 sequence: CASSESPRGETQYF. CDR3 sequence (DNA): TGTGCCAGCAGTGAATCTCCCAGAGGGGAGACCCAGTACTTC.

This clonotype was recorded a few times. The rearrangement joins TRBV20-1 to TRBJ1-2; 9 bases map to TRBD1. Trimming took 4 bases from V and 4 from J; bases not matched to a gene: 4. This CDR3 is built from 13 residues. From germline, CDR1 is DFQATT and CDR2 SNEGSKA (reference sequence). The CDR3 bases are TGCAGTGCTAAGGGACAGGGAGGCTATGGCTACACCTTC. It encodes CSAKGQGGYGYTF.

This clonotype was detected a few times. CDR3 DNA: TGTGCCAGCAGCCCCCCTGAGGGGACTAGCGGGGCCGAGCAGTACTTC. Its translation: CASSPPEGTSGAEQYF. The genes are TRBV4-2 and TRBJ2-7; TRBD2 aligns across 13 bases. CDR3 length: 16 residues. Trimming cost V 4 bases and J 6 bases; bases outside gene matches: 9. Germline-derived CDR1 and CDR2 are LGHNA and YNFKEQ.

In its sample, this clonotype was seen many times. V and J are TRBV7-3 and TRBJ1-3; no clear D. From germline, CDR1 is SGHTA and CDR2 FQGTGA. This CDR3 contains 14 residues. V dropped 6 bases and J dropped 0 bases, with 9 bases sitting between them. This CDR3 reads CASSLTSSGNTIYF. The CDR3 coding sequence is TGTGCCAGCAGTCTTACGAGCTCTGGAAACACCATATATTTT.

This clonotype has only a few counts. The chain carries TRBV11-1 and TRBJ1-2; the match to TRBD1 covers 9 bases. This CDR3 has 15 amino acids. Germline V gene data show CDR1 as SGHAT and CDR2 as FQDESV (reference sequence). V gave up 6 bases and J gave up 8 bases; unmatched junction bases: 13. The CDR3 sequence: CASSFGGQGARGYTF. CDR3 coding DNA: TGTGCCAGCAGTTTTGGGGGACAGGGAGCGCGAGGCTACACCTTC.

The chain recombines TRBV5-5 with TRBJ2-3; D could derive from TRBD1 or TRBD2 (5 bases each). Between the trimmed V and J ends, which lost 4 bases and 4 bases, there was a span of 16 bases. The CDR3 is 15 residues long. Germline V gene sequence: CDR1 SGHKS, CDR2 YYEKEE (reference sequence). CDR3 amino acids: CASSVWDGASDTQYF. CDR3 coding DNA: TGTGCCAGCAGCGTTTGGGACGGTGCTTCAGATACGCAGTATTTT.

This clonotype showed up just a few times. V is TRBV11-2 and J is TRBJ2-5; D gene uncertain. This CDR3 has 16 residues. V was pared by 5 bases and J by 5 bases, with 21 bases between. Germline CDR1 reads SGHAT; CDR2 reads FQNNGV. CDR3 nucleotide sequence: TGTGCCAGCAGCACAAATCGCGGATCAAGCAGTGAGACCCAGTACTTC. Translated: CASSTNRGSSSETQYF.

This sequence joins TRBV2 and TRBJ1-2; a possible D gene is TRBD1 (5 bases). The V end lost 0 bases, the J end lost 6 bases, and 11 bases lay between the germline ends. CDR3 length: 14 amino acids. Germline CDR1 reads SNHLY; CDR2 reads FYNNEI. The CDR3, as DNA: TGTGCCAGCAGTGAAGCGTTCAGGGACGATGGCTACACCTTC. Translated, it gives CASSEAFRDDGYTF.

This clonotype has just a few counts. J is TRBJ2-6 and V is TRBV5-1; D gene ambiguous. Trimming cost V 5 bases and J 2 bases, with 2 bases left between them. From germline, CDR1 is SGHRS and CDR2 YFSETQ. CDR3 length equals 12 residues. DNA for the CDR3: TGCGCCAGCAGAACTGGGGCCAACGTCCTGACTTTC. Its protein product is CASRTGANVLTF.